This is a list of T cell receptor beta chains from one sample in a study of cytotoxic CD8 clonotypes in ibrutinib-treated CLL. Clones were read by immunoSEQ multiplex PCR, and TCRdb kept only the in-frame ones, dropping some. The sample includes approximately 33,000 clones, approximately 69% seen only once; the top ten take around 30%. The sample in question was PBMCs, obtained before ibrutinib treatment. These receptors were taken from a human donor with chronic lymphocytic leukemia. Both conserved end residues are part of each CDR3.

v_gene	j_gene	CDR3aa
TRBV27	TRBJ2-7	CASSSSRGGRTLYEQYF
TRBV12-5	TRBJ1-5	CASGTGVTQPQHF
TRBV18	TRBJ2-1	CASSPASSALNEQFF
TRBV20-1	TRBJ2-1	CSALGSNEQFF
TRBV2	TRBJ2-7	CASSGTGQGLSYEQYF
TRBV2	TRBJ2-3	CASSADRRTQYF
TRBV28	TRBJ2-7	CASSGDGVPYEQYF
TRBV4-3	TRBJ2-1	CASSPTASSYNEQFF
TRBV30	TRBJ1-1	CARSRGRNTEAFF
TRBV5-1	TRBJ2-5	CASSKDGYQETQYF
TRBV28	TRBJ2-3	CATLFSGGSTDTQYF
TRBV6-5	TRBJ1-5	CASSLQGDSNQPQHF
TRBV2	TRBJ2-1	CASSEARAREQFF
TRBV19	TRBJ1-4	CASDPGGVGEKLFF
TRBV5-1	TRBJ2-2	CASSQVWGGELFF
TRBV19	TRBJ2-7	CASSVGLEQYF
TRBV4-1	TRBJ1-2	CASSQDSGQVLYGYTF
TRBV7-6	TRBJ2-5	CASSTTGTSGGRETQYF
TRBV25-1	TRBJ1-2	CASSAPPGTGGPGYTF
TRBV18	TRBJ1-4	CASSPQRDEKLFF
TRBV6-5	TRBJ2-1	CASSYGGGNSYNEQFF
TRBV7-9	TRBJ1-3	CASSLSGGGSGNTIYF
TRBV7-9	TRBJ2-5	CASSSREYGTQETQYF
TRBV6-5	TRBJ2-1	CASRAGGQGINEQFF
TRBV30	TRBJ2-5	CAWSGGETQYF
TRBV5-1	TRBJ1-2	CASSRGDIQYYGYTF
TRBV28	TRBJ2-7	CASSYVRMLSEQYF
TRBV28	TRBJ1-2	CASSDRRHGYTF
TRBV4-3	TRBJ2-7	CASSQEALTGEQYF
TRBV18	TRBJ2-7	CASSPPGGQGAHEQYF
TRBV9	TRBJ2-7	CASSPSAIASGRMYEQYF
TRBV6-5	TRBJ2-3	CASSFKTGAWGDTQYF
TRBV27	TRBJ2-7	CASSLSYGEIEQYF
TRBV2	TRBJ2-7	CASTGQGSYEQYF
TRBV29-1	TRBJ2-1	CSVEAVGGGPSGSDYGWEQFF
TRBV16	TRBJ1-2	CASSQSGDSYGYTF
TRBV4-2	TRBJ2-3	CASSQSDTQYF
TRBV11-1	TRBJ2-7	CASSFRLAREQYF
TRBV7-9	TRBJ1-1	CASSLRGAFF
TRBV5-5	TRBJ1-2	CASSLAYLYGYTF
TRBV2	TRBJ2-7	CASAPRLGHHEQYF
TRBV15	TRBJ1-2	CATSQDRVGYGYTF
TRBV6-5	TRBJ2-6	CASASQFAGANVLTF
TRBV30	TRBJ1-5	CAWDRPNQPQHF
TRBV28	TRBJ2-5	CASSYLLAGDETQYF